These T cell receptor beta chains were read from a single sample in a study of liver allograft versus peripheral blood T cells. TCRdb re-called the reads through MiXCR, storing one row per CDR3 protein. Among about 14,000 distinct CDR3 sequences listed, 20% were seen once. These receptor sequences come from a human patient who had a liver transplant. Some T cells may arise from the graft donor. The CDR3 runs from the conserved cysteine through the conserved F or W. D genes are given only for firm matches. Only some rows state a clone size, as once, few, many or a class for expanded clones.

TGTGCCAGCAGTTCGACAGAGATTGGAAACACCATATATTTT,CASSSTEIGNTIYF,TRBV6-6,medium-sized,.,TRBJ1-3
TGTGCCAGCTCACCACTAACTCGAGAGGCAGGAAACACCATATATTTT,CASSPLTREAGNTIYF,TRBV18,medium-sized,.,TRBJ1-3
TGTGCCTGGAGTGGGCCGGGCACTCATTCTGGGGCCAACATCCTGACTTTC,CAWSGPGTHSGANILTF,TRBV30,.,.,TRBJ2-6
TGTGCCAGCAGAGGTACAGGGAGTAGCTATGGCTACACCTTC,CASRGTGSSYGYTF,TRBV9,few,.,TRBJ1-2
TGTGCCACCAGTGATTCCAGGGAGGGCGGAGAAACCCAGCATTTT,CATSDSREGGETQHF,TRBV24-1,medium-sized,.,TRBJ1-5
TGTGCCACCAGTGATTCAGCGGGGGCGGGGAATGAGCAGTTCTTC,CATSDSAGAGNEQFF,TRBV24-1,medium-sized,TRBD2,TRBJ2-1
TGCAGTGCTAGGGGGCACCTCGGGAGCAATCAGCCCCAGCATTTT,CSARGHLGSNQPQHF,TRBV20-1,few,.,TRBJ1-5
TGCAGTGCTAGAGACCTGGGGGGACAGGGCACCTACGAGCAGTACTTC,CSARDLGGQGTYEQYF,TRBV20-1,.,TRBD1,TRBJ2-7
TGTGCCAGCTCACCGCTTGGGTACACCGGGGAGCTGTTTTTT,CASSPLGYTGELFF,TRBV18,medium-sized,.,TRBJ2-2
TGTGCCAGCAGCTTTGCGAGTCGGGCCAGACCTAACTATGGCTACACCTTC,CASSFASRARPNYGYTF,TRBV5-6,medium-sized,.,TRBJ1-2
TGTGCCATCAGGGACAGGGAGGGTCAGCCCCAGCATTTT,CAIRDREGQPQHF,TRBV10-3,few,TRBD1,TRBJ1-5
TGTGCCAGTAGTATACCAGCCGGTGGAGGGGGCAAGGACACTGAAGCTTTCTTT,CASSIPAGGGGKDTEAFF,TRBV19,medium-sized,TRBD1,TRBJ1-1
TGTGCCAGTAGCTCATTTATGAACACTGAAGCTTTCTTT,CASSSFMNTEAFF,TRBV19,few,.,TRBJ1-1
TGTGCCAGCTCACCTGGGCCAGGCAACGCTCATCAGCCCCAGCATTTT,CASSPGPGNAHQPQHF,TRBV18,many,.,TRBJ1-5
TGCAGTGCTAGTCTTGGGACAGGGCCCGGAAACACCATATATTTT,CSASLGTGPGNTIYF,TRBV20-1,.,TRBD1,TRBJ1-3
TGTGCCAGCAGCTTAGACAGAACAGCCTATGGCTACACCTTC,CASSLDRTAYGYTF,TRBV7-2,medium-sized,.,TRBJ1-2
TGTGCCAGCAGCTACAGGGGAACTGAAGCTTTCTTT,CASSYRGTEAFF,TRBV7-9,.,TRBD1,TRBJ1-1
TGTGCCAGTACTCGCACCGCTAACTATGGCTACACCTTC,CASTRTANYGYTF,TRBV19,medium-sized,.,TRBJ1-2
TGTGCCAGCAGTGTGGACAGGGTCGACTATGGCTACACCTTC,CASSVDRVDYGYTF,TRBV6-1,many,TRBD1,TRBJ1-2
TGTGCCAGTAGTAGGTCCCAGGGTACTTACAATGAGCAGTTCTTC,CASSRSQGTYNEQFF,TRBV19,medium-sized,.,TRBJ2-1
TGTGCCGGACGGGGGCTGGGGAACACTGAAGCTTTCTTT,CAGRGLGNTEAFF,TRBV7-9,.,.,TRBJ1-1
TGTGCCAGCAGCGTAGGACAGGATAATTCACCCCTCCACTTT,CASSVGQDNSPLHF,TRBV9,many,.,TRBJ1-6
TGTGCCAGCAGCGAGAGGACAGGGGTTATAGCCGGGGAGCTGTTTTTT,CASSERTGVIAGELFF,TRBV5-5,.,TRBD1,TRBJ2-2
TGTGCCAGCTCATCCACGGGGCCTAATTTGGTGAACACTGAAGCTTTCTTT,CASSSTGPNLVNTEAFF,TRBV18,few,.,TRBJ1-1
TGTGCCAGCAGTGAACAGGTCTCTGGAAACACCATATATTTT,CASSEQVSGNTIYF,TRBV6-1,.,.,TRBJ1-3
TGTGCCAGCAGCGTGGGGACAGGAGAGTCTGGAAACACCATATATTTT,CASSVGTGESGNTIYF,TRBV9,few,TRBD1,TRBJ1-3
TGTGCCAGCAGCTCCGTTGGGACCCAGTACTTC,CASSSVGTQYF,TRBV5-6,few,.,TRBJ2-5
TGTGCCTGGAGTGTACTGGGGGGTCTAGGTGAAAAACTGTTTTTT,CAWSVLGGLGEKLFF,TRBV30,.,.,TRBJ1-4
TGTGCCAGCAGTTACTTGGGACCTACGGGGATGAACACTGAAGCTTTCTTT,CASSYLGPTGMNTEAFF,TRBV6-2/TRBV6-3,many,.,TRBJ1-1
TGCAGCGTTGGGGACCAACCTTTTTATGGCTACACCTTC,CSVGDQPFYGYTF,TRBV29-1,medium-sized,.,TRBJ1-2
TGTGCCTGGAGGGGGCCAGGGGATGTGAACACTGAAGCTTTCTTT,CAWRGPGDVNTEAFF,TRBV30,medium-sized,.,TRBJ1-1
TGTGCCAGCAGCTCTCGACAGGGAGGGACCGGGGAGCTGTTTTTT,CASSSRQGGTGELFF,TRBV5-4,.,.,TRBJ2-2
TGTGCCAGCAGCCGACAGGGGGCGAGATACAATGAGCAGTTCTTC,CASSRQGARYNEQFF,TRBV7-3,few,TRBD1,TRBJ2-1
TGTGCCAGCCGCCCGCAGGGATTAAATTCACCCCTCCACTTT,CASRPQGLNSPLHF,TRBV6-2/TRBV6-3,medium-sized,.,TRBJ1-6
TGTGCCAGCTCACCCCCGGGGAGTACTGAAGCTTTCTTT,CASSPPGSTEAFF,TRBV18,many,.,TRBJ1-1
TGTGCCAGCAGCTTGTATGGGGGGCCCTATGGCTACACCTTC,CASSLYGGPYGYTF,TRBV5-4,medium-sized,.,TRBJ1-2
TGTGCCAGCAGTGACCTCGGGAGTGGGGGCAATCAGCCCCAGCATTTT,CASSDLGSGGNQPQHF,TRBV6-2/TRBV6-3,.,.,TRBJ1-5
TGTGCCAGCAGCCGGGACAGAAGCCTTTATGGCTACACCTTC,CASSRDRSLYGYTF,TRBV7-9,few,TRBD1,TRBJ1-2
TGTGCCAGCAGTACCTGGGCTTTCTATGGCTACACCTTC,CASSTWAFYGYTF,TRBV6-2/TRBV6-3,many,.,TRBJ1-2
TGTGCCAGCACTATGGGGACAACGAATGAAAAACTGTTTTTT,CASTMGTTNEKLFF,TRBV6-1,few,.,TRBJ1-4
TGTGCCAGTAGTACCGGGGTGAACACTGAAGCTTTCTTT,CASSTGVNTEAFF,TRBV19,many,.,TRBJ1-1
TGTGCCAGCAGTCCTCGGGGCGGTGAAAGCCTCCACTTT,CASSPRGGESLHF,TRBV12-5,once,.,TRBJ1-6
TGCGCCAGCAGCTCCAAACCCTTAACAGCAGACCACACCTTC,CASSSKPLTADHTF,TRBV7-2,.,.,TRBJ1-2
TGTGCCATCAGCGGGACAGGGTGCTGCTATGGCTACACCTTC,CAISGTGCCYGYTF,TRBV10-3,.,TRBD1,TRBJ1-2
TGTGCCAGCTCACCAATAGGGGACGGAAGACGCTATGGCTACACCTTC,CASSPIGDGRRYGYTF,TRBV18,medium-sized,.,TRBJ1-2
TGTGCCACCCTCGGAGGGGTGCAGTACTTC,CATLGGVQYF,TRBV6-6,many,.,TRBJ2-7
TGTGCCAGCAGGCGGGGGGGCTCCTACGAGCAGCACTTC,CASRRGGSYEQHF,TRBV6-6,.,TRBD2,TRBJ2-7